This T cell receptor beta chain emerged from a study of blood T cell repertoires in COVID-19 (dated by TCRdb to about 2020). As for the study more broadly: Collaborator samples came from the United States, Italy and Spain and covered acute and convalescent phases of COVID-19. The prospective study material was composed of cDNA or gDNA derived from T cells, B-cell-depleted T cells, or PBMCs. Where available, HLA class I and class II types were obtained from metadata supplied by the sample provider rather than from assay-based typing. The repertoires were released in a freely available public database intended as a resource for research on the immune response to SARS-CoV-2. Deeply sampled blood TCRbeta repertoires from subjects exposed to, actively infected with, or recovered from COVID-19 were included in the dataset. The sample metadata nearly always contained a de-identified subject ID, COVID-19 status, age in years and sex. The samples were drawn from the first 160 participants of the ongoing ImmuneRACE study and from over 950 subjects provided by 6 global collaborators.

Comments on this clone: Its antigen is not yet known. Base qualities are not at hand, and no much larger clone is one base apart.

General study outcomes and caveats: How much clinical and demographic metadata was included differed by source and by participant, and the metadata was provided uncurated.

Each collaborating institution followed its own protocols to collect whole blood in K2EDTA tubes. For TCRbeta analysis, collaborators shipped samples in one of three forms: frozen whole blood, isolated PBMCs, or DNA extracted from either of those sample types. TCRbeta CDR3 regions were amplified from genomic DNA using the immunoSEQ Assay, a bias-controlled multiplex PCR. On the authors' methods: The number of nucleated cells in each sample was estimated from the amplification of reference gene primers within the assay. To quantify the absolute abundance of each unique TCRbeta CDR3 rearrangement, sequence reads were collapsed and filtered. For each sample, productive Simpson clonality was calculated by taking the square root of Simpson's diversity index across productive rearrangements. The table was pulled from immuneACCESS by TCRdb, which kept in-frame rearrangements only. Such tables lose some clones; where checked, under half of the loss comes from unresolved V genes, and the rest has no known cause. D and trimming come from the DNA, and the V and J calls and clone size come from that table. Counted in this sample were 40,000 to 50,000 clones; about nine tenths of them appeared once. About a fifth of the sample is in the top ten clones.

The sample was peripheral blood. This sequence was found in a man aged 45-65 years with active COVID-19.

CDR3 protein: CASSRQDRVYEQYF. The DNA sequence is TGTGCCAGCAGCCGCCAGGACAGGGTCTACGAGCAGTACTTC. This chain is built from TRBV27 and TRBJ2-7; TRBD1 lines up with 8 middle nucleotides. After removal of 6 bases from V and 3 bases from J, the junction retains 7 bases not matched to a gene. The germline V gene (reference sequence) sets CDR1 to MNHEY and CDR2 to SMNVEV. The CDR3 measures 14 amino acids from cysteine to phenylalanine. Kept here is only the CDR3 DNA, which spans 42 bases and is read in frame from base 1.